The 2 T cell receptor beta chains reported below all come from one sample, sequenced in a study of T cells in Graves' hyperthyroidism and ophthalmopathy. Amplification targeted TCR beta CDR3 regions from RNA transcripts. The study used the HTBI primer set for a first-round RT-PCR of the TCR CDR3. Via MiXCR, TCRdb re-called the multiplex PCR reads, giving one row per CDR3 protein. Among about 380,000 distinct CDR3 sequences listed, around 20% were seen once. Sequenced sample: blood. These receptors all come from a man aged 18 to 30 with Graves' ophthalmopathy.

CDR3 sequence reads: CASSNRDSFSSYNEQFF. DNA for the CDR3: TGTGCCAGCAGTAACCGGGACAGCTTTAGCTCCTACAATGAGCAGTTCTTC. This chain links TRBV2 with TRBJ2-1, with TRBD1 matching over 7 bases. CDR3 length equals 17 residues. J gave up 0 bases and V 5 bases, and 10 bases lay outside the gene matches. Germline-derived CDR1 and CDR2 are SNHLY and FYNNEI. The entire variable domain, with the rest obtained from reference TRBV2 and TRBJ2-1, is as follows: EPEVTQTPSHQVTQMGQEVILRCVPISNHLYFYWYRQILGQKVEFLVSFYNNEISEKSEIFDDQFSVERPDGSNFTLKIRSTKLEDSAMYFCASSNRDSFSSYNEQFFGPGTRLTVL.

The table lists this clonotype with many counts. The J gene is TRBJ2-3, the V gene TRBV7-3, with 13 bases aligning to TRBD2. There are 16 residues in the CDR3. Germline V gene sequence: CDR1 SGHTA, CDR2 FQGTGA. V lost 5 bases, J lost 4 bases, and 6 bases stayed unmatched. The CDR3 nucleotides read TGTGCCAGCAGCCCCAGGACTAGCGGGGGCCCAGATACGCAGTATTTT. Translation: CASSPRTSGGPDTQYF.